Shown below are 15 T cell receptor beta chains from a single sample sequenced in a study of blood T cell repertoires in COVID-19. The assay was immunoSEQ multiplex PCR, and TCRdb's table has in-frame clones only and misses some. The table shows tens of thousands of clones, with roughly 92% occurring only once. Sequencing was performed on peripheral blood. These receptors were taken from a human donor in a cohort sampled during active COVID-19.

In this sample, this clone turned up once. The same CDR3 arises from other DNA sequences in this sample as well. This rearrangement joins TRBV5-1 to TRBJ1-2, with D possibly being TRBD1 (5 bases). Per germline, CDR1 SGHRS and CDR2 YFSETQ. This CDR3 has 13 residues. V was trimmed by 3 bases and J by 0 bases, leaving 6 bases between them. This chain's CDR3 is CASSWGTNYGYTF. The CDR3 DNA follows: TGCGCCAGCAGCTGGGGCACTAACTATGGCTACACCTTC.

This chain's CDR3 is CASSYFWRGASYNEQFF. The CDR3 DNA reads as TGTGCCAGCAGTTACTTCTGGCGGGGGGCCTCCTACAATGAGCAGTTCTTC. The V and J genes are TRBV6-2 or TRBV6-3 and TRBJ2-1; 8 bases line up with TRBD2. Trimming at V came to 1 base and at J to 0 bases, leaving 5 bases not matched to a gene. CDR3 length: 17 residues. CDR1 is MNHEY and CDR2 is SVGEGT in the germline V gene.

The chain combines TRBV30 with TRBJ2-2; no clear D gene. V dropped 0 bases and J dropped 13 bases, with 12 bases sitting between them. The CDR3 contains 12 residues. Germline loops: CDR1 GTSNPN, CDR2 SVGIG (reference sequence). CDR3 DNA sequence: TGTGCCTGGAGTGTAACCGTAGCTGGGCTGTTTTTT. Translated: CAWSVTVAGLFF. Based on the CDR3 plus reference TRBV30 and TRBJ2-2, the full variable domain is SQTIHQWPATLVQPVGSPLSLECTVEGTSNPNLYWYRQAAGRGLQLLFYSVGIGQISSEVPQNLSASRPQDRQFILSSKKLLLSDSGFYLCAWSVTVAGLFFGEGSRLTVL.

This sequence joins TRBV6-1 and TRBJ1-5, with D perhaps matching TRBD1 (5 bases). V shed 1 base and J shed 6 bases, with 10 bases lying between them. The CDR3 is 14 residues long. CDR1 is MNHNS, CDR2 SASEGT, per germline. Written as DNA, the CDR3 is TGTGCCAGCAGTGAAGTTGGAGGGGTTCAGCCCCAGCATTTT. Residues: CASSEVGGVQPQHF.

This clone has just a few counts. This chain joins TRBV6-6 and TRBJ2-7, with 8 nucleotides matching TRBD2. J gave up 5 bases and V 0 bases, and 3 bases lay outside the gene matches. The germline V gene has CDR1 MNHNY and CDR2 SVGAGI (reference sequence). The CDR3 extends over 14 amino acids. The CDR3 is CASSYSTSADEQYF. In DNA form, the CDR3 reads TGTGCCAGCAGTTACTCGACTAGCGCCGACGAGCAGTACTTC.

The chain links TRBV5-8 to TRBJ1-1; D gene ambiguous. Trimming took 3 bases from V and 8 from J, leaving 11 bases between them. The CDR3 loop spans 12 amino acids. CDR1 and CDR2 (germline): SGHTS, YDEGEE. CDR3 protein: CASSYSLLEAFF. The CDR3 bases are TGTGCCAGCAGCTACAGTCTGCTAGAAGCTTTCTTT.

This chain uses TRBV7-2 with TRBJ2-7; 7 bases agree with TRBD2. Germline V gene sequence: CDR1 SGHTA, CDR2 FQGNSA. V gave up 5 bases and J gave up 3 bases; unmatched junction bases: 13. CDR3 length: 16 amino acids. This CDR3 is CASSPSRASGYYEQYF. CDR3 DNA sequence: TGTGCCAGCAGCCCCAGCCGGGCTAGCGGATACTACGAGCAGTACTTC.

This sequence joins TRBV3-1 (or the pseudogene TRBV3-2) and TRBJ1-2; perhaps TRBD1 as D (5 bases). The V end lost 4 bases, the J end lost 4 bases, and 13 bases lay between the germline ends. The CDR3 runs to 14 residues. Per germline, CDR1 LGHDT and CDR2 YNNKEL (reference sequence). The CDR3 protein is CASSRSQGRYGYTF. CDR3 DNA: TGTGCCAGCAGCCGATCGCAGGGTCGCTATGGCTACACCTTC.

The V call is TRBV30, the J call TRBJ2-3; a weak D match, TRBD2 (6 bases). Germline V gene lookup returns CDR1 GTSNPN and CDR2 SVGIG (reference sequence). The CDR3 totals 13 residues. V shed 3 bases and J shed 3 bases, with 10 bases lying between them. This chain's CDR3 is CAWSAGSTDTQYF. The CDR3 region has the DNA TGTGCCTGGAGCGCGGGATCGACAGATACGCAGTATTTT.

The CDR3 DNA follows: TGTGCTAGCCTAAGCGGGAGGGGGTACAATGAGCAGTTCTTC. Amino acid sequence: CASLSGRGYNEQFF. The chain employs TRBV12-5 and TRBJ2-1, with 10 bases matching TRBD2. After removal of 9 bases from V and 4 bases from J, the junction contained 6 bases not matched to a gene. The CDR3 loop spans 14 amino acids. CDR1 and CDR2 from the germline V gene are LGHNT and FRNRAP. The full variable domain, its missing parts supplied by reference TRBV12-5 and TRBJ2-1, is DARVTQTPRHKVTEMGQEVTMRCQPILGHNTVFWYRQTMMQGLELLAYFRNRAPLDDSGMPKDRFSAEMPDATLATLKIQPSEPRDSAVYFCASLSGRGYNEQFFGPGTRLTVL.

The chain combines TRBV3-1 (or the pseudogene TRBV3-2) with TRBJ2-5; no reliable D call. There are 14 residues in the CDR3. V was cut by 0 bases and J by 3 bases, with 8 bases left in between. The V gene's germline CDR1 is LGHDT and CDR2 YNNKEL (reference sequence). Here the CDR3 DNA reads TGTGCCAGCAGCCAAGAATCCCAGGAAGAGACCCAGTACTTC. Its translation: CASSQESQEETQYF.

V is TRBV12-3 or TRBV12-4 and J is TRBJ1-5; D is unresolved. Trimming took off 10 bases at V and 1 base at J, with 11 bases between the two ends. There are 13 residues in the CDR3. In DNA form, the CDR3 reads TGTGCCATCTCGAGCAAGAGCAATCAGCCCCAGCATTTT. As protein: CAISSKSNQPQHF.

As to this clone: The junction departs from the called germline gene at one end, perhaps through a read error. The chain has TRBV4-2 and TRBJ2-1, with 9 nucleotides matching TRBD1. This CDR3 is built from 16 residues. The germline V gene has CDR1 LGHNA and CDR2 YNFKEQ. The CDR3 reads CASSQDGTGSFNEQFF. As DNA, the CDR3 is TGTGCCAGCAGCCAAGACGGGACAGGGTCCTTCAATGAGCAGTTCTTC.

The chain combines TRBV6-5 with TRBJ1-1; D is perhaps TRBD1 (6 bases). The germline V gene encodes CDR1 MNHEY and CDR2 SVGAGI. The CDR3 runs to 13 residues. Trimming took off 6 bases at V and 7 bases at J, with 15 bases between the two ends. CDR3 DNA sequence: TGTGCCAGCAGGCCCCTCCAGGGGATTGAAGCTTTCTTT. This translates into CASRPLQGIEAFF.

This chain uses TRBV10-3 with TRBJ2-1; tentative D call: TRBD2 (5 bases). Trimming removed 0 bases from V and 5 bases from J, with 8 bases in between. The CDR3 is 14 residues long. Germline CDR1 reads ENHRY; CDR2 reads SYGVKD. This CDR3 reads CAISESRRDNEQFF. In DNA form, the CDR3 reads TGTGCCATCAGTGAGTCGAGGCGGGACAATGAGCAGTTCTTC.